This TCR beta chain was identified in a study of blood T cell repertoires in COVID-19. At the level of the study: The United States, Italy and Spain supplied acute and convalescent COVID-19 samples. The analysed material was cDNA or gDNA that came from T cells, B-cell-depleted T cells, or PBMCs.

Original processing methods: Reference gene primer amplification yielded estimated nucleated cell counts. Only in-frame clones appear in the TCRdb table, and some are missing; sequencing was by immunoSEQ multiplex PCR. The DNA gave D and trimming, while V, J and clone size come from that table. The table shows more than 110,000 clones, with about three quarters occurring only once. This TCR was sampled from a woman between 45 and 60 years old with active or convalescent COVID-19. The sequenced sample was peripheral blood.

CDR3 nucleotides: TGTGCCAGCAGCTTAGGTAGGGGTCAGCCCCAGCATTTT. Protein product: CASSLGRGQPQHF. The chain carries TRBV13 and TRBJ1-5, with D possibly TRBD1 on 5 matching bases. CDR3 length equals 13 residues. Germline lookup yields CDR1 PRHDT and CDR2 FYEKMQ (reference sequence). The V and J ends lost 0 bases and 6 bases respectively, with 6 bases between them. The full variable domain, completed using reference TRBV13 and TRBJ1-5, is AAGVIQSPRHLIKEKRETATLKCYPIPRHDTVYWYQQGPGQDPQFLISFYEKMQSDKGSIPDRFSAQQFSDYHSELNMSSLELGDSALYFCASSLGRGQPQHFGDGTRLSIL.